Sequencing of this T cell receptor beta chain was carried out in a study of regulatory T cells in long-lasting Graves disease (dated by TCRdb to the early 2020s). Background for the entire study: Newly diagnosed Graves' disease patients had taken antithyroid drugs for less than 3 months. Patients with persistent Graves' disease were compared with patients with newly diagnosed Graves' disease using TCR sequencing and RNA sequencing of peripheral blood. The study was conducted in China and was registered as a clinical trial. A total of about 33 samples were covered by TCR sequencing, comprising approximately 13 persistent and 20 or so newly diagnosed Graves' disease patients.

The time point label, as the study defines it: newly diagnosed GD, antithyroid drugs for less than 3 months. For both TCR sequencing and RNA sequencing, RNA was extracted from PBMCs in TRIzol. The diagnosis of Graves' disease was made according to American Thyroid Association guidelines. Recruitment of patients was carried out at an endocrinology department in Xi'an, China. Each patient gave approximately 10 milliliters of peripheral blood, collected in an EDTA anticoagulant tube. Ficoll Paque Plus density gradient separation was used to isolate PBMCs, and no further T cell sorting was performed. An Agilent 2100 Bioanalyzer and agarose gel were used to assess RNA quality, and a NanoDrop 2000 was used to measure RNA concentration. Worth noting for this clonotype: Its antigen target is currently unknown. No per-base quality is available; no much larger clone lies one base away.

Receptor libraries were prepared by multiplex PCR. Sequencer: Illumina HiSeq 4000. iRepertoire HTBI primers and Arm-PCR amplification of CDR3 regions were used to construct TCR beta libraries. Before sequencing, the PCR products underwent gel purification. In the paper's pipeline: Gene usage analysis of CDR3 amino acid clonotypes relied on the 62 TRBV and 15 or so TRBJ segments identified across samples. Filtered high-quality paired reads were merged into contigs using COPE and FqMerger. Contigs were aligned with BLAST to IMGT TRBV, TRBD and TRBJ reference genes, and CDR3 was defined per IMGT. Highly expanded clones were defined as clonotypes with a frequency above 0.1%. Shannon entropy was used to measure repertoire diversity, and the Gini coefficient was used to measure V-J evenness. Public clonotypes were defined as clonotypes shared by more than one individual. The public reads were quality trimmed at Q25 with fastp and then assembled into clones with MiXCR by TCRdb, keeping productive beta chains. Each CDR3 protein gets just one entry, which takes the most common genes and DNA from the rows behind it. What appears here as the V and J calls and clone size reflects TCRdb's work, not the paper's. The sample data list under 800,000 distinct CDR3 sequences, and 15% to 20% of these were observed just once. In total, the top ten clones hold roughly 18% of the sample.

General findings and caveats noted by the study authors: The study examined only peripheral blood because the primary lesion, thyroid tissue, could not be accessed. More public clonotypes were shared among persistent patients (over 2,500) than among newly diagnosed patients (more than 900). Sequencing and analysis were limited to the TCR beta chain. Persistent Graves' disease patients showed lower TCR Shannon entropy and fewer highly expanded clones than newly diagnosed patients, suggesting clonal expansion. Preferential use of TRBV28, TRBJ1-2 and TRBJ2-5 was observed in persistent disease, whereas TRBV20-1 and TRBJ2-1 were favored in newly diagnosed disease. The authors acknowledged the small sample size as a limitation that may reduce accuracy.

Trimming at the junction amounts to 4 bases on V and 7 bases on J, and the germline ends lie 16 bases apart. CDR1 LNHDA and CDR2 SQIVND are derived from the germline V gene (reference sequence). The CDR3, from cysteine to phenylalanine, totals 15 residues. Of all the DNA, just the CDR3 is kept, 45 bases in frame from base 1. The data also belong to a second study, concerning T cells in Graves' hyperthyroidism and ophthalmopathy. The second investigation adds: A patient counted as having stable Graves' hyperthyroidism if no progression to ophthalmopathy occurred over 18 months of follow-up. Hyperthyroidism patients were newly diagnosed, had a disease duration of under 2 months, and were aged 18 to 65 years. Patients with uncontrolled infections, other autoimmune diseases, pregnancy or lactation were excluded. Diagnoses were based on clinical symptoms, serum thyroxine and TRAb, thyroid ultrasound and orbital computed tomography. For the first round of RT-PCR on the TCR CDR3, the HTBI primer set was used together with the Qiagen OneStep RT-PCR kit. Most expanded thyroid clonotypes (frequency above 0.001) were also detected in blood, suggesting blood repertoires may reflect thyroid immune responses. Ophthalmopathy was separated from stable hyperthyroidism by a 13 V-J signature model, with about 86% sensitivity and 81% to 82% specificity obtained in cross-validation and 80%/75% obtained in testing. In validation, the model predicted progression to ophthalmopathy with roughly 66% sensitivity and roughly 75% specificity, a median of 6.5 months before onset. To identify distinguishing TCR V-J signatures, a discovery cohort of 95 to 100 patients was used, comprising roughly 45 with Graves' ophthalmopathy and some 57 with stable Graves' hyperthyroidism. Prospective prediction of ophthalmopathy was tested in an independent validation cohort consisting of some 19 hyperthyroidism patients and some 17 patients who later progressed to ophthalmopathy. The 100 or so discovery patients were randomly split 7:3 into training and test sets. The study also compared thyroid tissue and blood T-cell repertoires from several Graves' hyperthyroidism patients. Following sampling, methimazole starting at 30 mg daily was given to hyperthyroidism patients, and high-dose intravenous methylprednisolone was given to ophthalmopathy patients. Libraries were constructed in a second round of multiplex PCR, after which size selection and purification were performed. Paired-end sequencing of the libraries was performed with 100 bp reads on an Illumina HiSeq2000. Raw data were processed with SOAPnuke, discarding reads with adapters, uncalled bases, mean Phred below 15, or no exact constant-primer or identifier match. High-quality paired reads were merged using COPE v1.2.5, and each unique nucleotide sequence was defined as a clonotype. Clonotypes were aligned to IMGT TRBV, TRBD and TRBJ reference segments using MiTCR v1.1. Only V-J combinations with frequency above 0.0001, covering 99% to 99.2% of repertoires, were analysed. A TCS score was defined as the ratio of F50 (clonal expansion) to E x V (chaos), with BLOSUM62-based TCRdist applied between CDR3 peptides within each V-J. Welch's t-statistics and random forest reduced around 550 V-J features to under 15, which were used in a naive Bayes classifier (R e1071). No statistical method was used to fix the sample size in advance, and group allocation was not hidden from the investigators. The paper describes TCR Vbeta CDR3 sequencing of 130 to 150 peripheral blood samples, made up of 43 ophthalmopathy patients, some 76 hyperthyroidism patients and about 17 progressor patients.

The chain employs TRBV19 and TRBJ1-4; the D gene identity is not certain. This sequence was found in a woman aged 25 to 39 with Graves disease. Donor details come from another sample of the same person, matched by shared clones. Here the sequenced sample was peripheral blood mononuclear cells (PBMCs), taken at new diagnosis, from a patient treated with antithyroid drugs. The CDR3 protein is CASSNQPRQGEKLFF. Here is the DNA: TGTGCCAGTAGTAACCAGCCCAGACAAGGTGAAAAACTGTTTTTT.